This TCR beta chain derives from a study of shared clonotypes between healthy human individuals (dated by TCRdb to 2018 to 2021). Background for the entire study: The cohort comprised a couple of women and a few men aged 18 to 49 years. The study deeply sequenced blood TCR repertoires of five healthy adults to estimate repertoire size and the extent of clonotype sharing between individuals. To increase sequencing depth and limit assay-specific biases, TCR repertoire library preparation and sequencing were carried out by different laboratories using diverse techniques. Per donor, three plates each were used for CD4 naive and CD4 memory, two for CD8 naive, and one for CD8 memory. Each donor's leukapheresis produced roughly between roughly 0.94 and 9.5 billion PBMCs.

With regard to this clone: Its target antigen remains unknown. No base quality values were provided; no much bigger clone lies one nucleotide off.

Taken from the germline V gene, the CDR1 and CDR2 loops are WSHSY and SAAADI. The cysteine opens and the phenylalanine closes a CDR3 of 12 amino acids. CDR3 DNA is the only sequence kept; it has 36 bases, read in frame from the first base. Deletion took 3 bases off V and 4 bases off J, with a span of 7 bases between the germline ends. What the authors observed across the whole study: Larger estimated clonotype richness was generally found for naive subsets than for memory subsets. Across a few donors, about 5% of naive CD4, roughly 3.8% of naive CD8, roughly 2.2% of memory CD4, and around 0.4% of memory CD8 clonotypes were shared. Higher generation probabilities were observed for clonotypes shared by all four sorted-subset donors than for non-shared clonotypes. Pairwise subsampling indicated that sequencing depth was expected to affect the degree of clonotype sharing among donors. Sampling was restricted to blood, and TCR repertoires in tissues likely differ from the TCR repertoires found in blood. Because the study included a small number of donors, the genetic and exposure-history diversity represented was limited. Rarefaction of sorted-subset datasets indicated incomplete sequencing despite the large sequencing depth.

Using the deep immunoSEQ assay, TCR CDR3 regions were amplified from genomic DNA by multiplex PCR. Extracted genomic DNA from each cell subset was spread evenly across all wells of several immunoSEQ 96-well plates, with each plate serving as a replicate. Each replicate PCR for sorted subsets received roughly 0.2 ug genomic DNA, equal to roughly 30,000 T cell genomes. Purified libraries were measured with a Qubit 3.0 fluorometer, size-checked on a Bioanalyzer 2100, and measured again with the KAPA Library Quantification kit. A separate single-read 150-cycle Illumina NextSeq 550 flow cell was used to sequence each immunoSEQ 96-well plate. From the authors' description of their analysis: The immunoSEQ output contained only junctional sequences without quality scores, so filtering could not match that applied to full-length reads. To assign V/J genes and CDR3, sequences were annotated using PyIR, a Python wrapper for IgBLAST v1.9, with IMGT germline references. Any read was removed if the V/J assignment was weak (E-value above 1e-6), the CDR3 was missing, or the read contained stop codons, out-of-frame junctions, or ambiguous translated residues. V3J clonotypes were defined by identical inferred V gene, J gene, and CDR3 amino acid sequence. Percentage overlap between repertoires was computed as shared unique clonotypes divided by the size of the smaller repertoire. RTK rarefaction, the Chao1 estimator, and Recon v2.1 estimates of unobserved clonotypes were used to assess repertoire richness. OLGA was used to compute generation probabilities for all TCRbeta clonotypes that the gDNA method yielded from four donors. TCRdb limited this immuneACCESS table to in-frame rearrangements with V and J called. A share of clones is missing; checked studies link under half to unresolved V genes, and the rest is unexplained. V, J and clone size were drawn from that table, and D and trimming were deduced from the DNA. A total of about 680,000 clones appear in this sample, roughly nine tenths of them only once. Of the sample, approximately 25% falls within the top ten clones.

CD8 naive samples were obtained by positive selection for CCR7 among CD45RO-negative cells, yielding a CD45RA+CCR7+ population from which TemRA cells were excluded. The donors were healthy, HIV-negative adults with no recently reported acute infections or vaccinations. All donors were Caucasian adults living in Nashville, Tennessee, USA. Blood was collected by leukapheresis, and PBMCs were isolated by Ficoll-Histopaque density gradient centrifugation and then cryopreserved in liquid nitrogen vapor phase. Analytical flow cytometry was used to check the purity and quantity of each magnetically sorted T cell population. Each sorted fraction had its genomic DNA isolated and then quantified by UV absorbance on a Nanodrop 2000c.

The sample taken for sequencing was naive CD8+ T cells sorted from blood. The cell subset or site label, as the study defines it: CD45RA+CCR7+. This TCR was sampled from a man in his thirties or forties in good health. The chain is made from TRBV10-2 and TRBJ2-7; the D gene cannot be named for sure. The CDR3 protein sequence reads: CASSEALYEQYF. The sequenced DNA: TGCGCCAGCAGTGAAGCTTTATACGAGCAGTACTTC.